This TCR beta chain was recorded in a study of stem cell transplantation in POMP-related autoinflammatory disease. About the study: Defective thymoproteasomes were hypothesized to impair CD8+ T-cell positive selection. Before transplant: CD4+ naive skewing, low CD8+ proportions, reduced cytokine secretion.

As regards this clone: Antigen unknown.

This CDR3 region has 12 residues. Germline loops: CDR1 SGHAT, CDR2 FQNNGV. V was trimmed by 6 bases and J by 9 bases, leaving 12 bases between them. Study-level points and caveats: Across all analyzed T-cell subsets, patients with PRAID tended toward reduced diversity and increased clonality. Unique TRB V-J gene pairings were limited in number in patients with PRAID.

The assay was immunoSEQ multiplex PCR, and TCRdb's table has in-frame clones only and misses some. The sample records 25,000 to 30,000 clones, 80% to 85% being singletons. This specimen was CD4+ T cells from PBMCs, taken before stem cell transplantation. The TCR originated in a human donor with POMP-related autoinflammation and immune dysregulation (PRAID). The V call is TRBV11-2, the J call TRBJ2-1; D not certain. The CDR3 here is CASRGETFEQFF. The CDR3 DNA reads as TGTGCCAGCAGGGGTGAGACTTTTGAGCAGTTCTTC.